In this sample, the clone carrying this TCR beta chain turned up a few times. The target antigen is unknown. Trimming pared 4 bases from V and 8 bases from J, leaving 6 bases between. The CDR3 spans 11 residues. Germline V gene data show CDR1 as SNHLY and CDR2 as FYNNEI. RNA was extracted and reverse transcribed into cDNA as the sequencing template. The protocol was immunoSEQ multiplex PCR, while the TCRdb copy is restricted to in-frame clones and leaves out a portion. The sample yields about 64,000 clones, around 45% seen once. The data originate from a study of CD8+ T cells in alopecia areata. Study-wide findings and caveats: Scalp samples also yield sequences from resident alphabeta T cells of normal skin.

Documented treatment: oral pan-JAK inhibitor, 5-10 mg twice daily. The material was CD8+ T cells sorted from blood, obtained around week 37, from a patient treated with tofacitinib. The chain joins TRBV2 to TRBJ2-1; no firm D call. This TCR derives from a human donor with alopecia areata. The CDR3 DNA sequence: TGTGCCAGCAGTGGTCCAGATGAGCAGTTCTTC. Translated: CASSGPDEQFF.